This TCR beta chain was sequenced for a study of T cell responses to AZD1222 COVID-19 vaccine. Findings and limits, study-wide: Sampling captured repertoires only after the peak T cell response.

The V gene's germline CDR1 is LNHDA and CDR2 SQIVND (reference sequence). The CDR3 sequence is 14 residues long. Trimming left V 5 bases short and J 8 bases short, with 18 bases between. Only in-frame clones appear in the TCRdb table, and some are missing; sequencing was by immunoSEQ multiplex PCR. The sample consists of around 170,000 clones, around 90% of them appearing once. Remarks on this clone: Its antigen is not identified.

The material sequenced was peripheral blood, taken on day 0 of AZD1222 vaccination. The V call is TRBV19, the J call TRBJ1-1; D is possibly TRBD1 (6 bases). The clonotype comes from an adult in good health. The CDR3 region has the DNA TGTGCCAGTAGTCCCTACACCCGAGGGGGAGAAGCTTTCTTT. This codes for CASSPYTRGGEAFF. Full variable domain (missing parts from reference TRBV19 and TRBJ1-1): DGGITQSPKYLFRKEGQNVTLSCEQNLNHDAMYWYRQDPGQGLRLIYYSQIVNDFQKGDIAEGYSVSREKKESFPLTVTSAQKNPTAFYLCASSPYTRGGEAFFGQGTRLTVV.